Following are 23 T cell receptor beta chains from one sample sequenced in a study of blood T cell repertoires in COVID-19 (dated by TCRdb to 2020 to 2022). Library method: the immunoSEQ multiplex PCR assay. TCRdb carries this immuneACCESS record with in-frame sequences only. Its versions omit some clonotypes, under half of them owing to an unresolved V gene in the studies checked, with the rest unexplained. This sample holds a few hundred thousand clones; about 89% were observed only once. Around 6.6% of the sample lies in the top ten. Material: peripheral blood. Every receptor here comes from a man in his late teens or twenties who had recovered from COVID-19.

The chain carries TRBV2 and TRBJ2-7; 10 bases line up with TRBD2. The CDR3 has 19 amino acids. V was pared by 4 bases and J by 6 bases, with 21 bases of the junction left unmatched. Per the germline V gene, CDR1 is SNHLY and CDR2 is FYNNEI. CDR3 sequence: CASSAFSGAAGGPATEQYF. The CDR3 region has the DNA TGTGCCAGCAGTGCTTTTTCCGGGGCAGCGGGAGGGCCCGCCACCGAGCAGTACTTC.

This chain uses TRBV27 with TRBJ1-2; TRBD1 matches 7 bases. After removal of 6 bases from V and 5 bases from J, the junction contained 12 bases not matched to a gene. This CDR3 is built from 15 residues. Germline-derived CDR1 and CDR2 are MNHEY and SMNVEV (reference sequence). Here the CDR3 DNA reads TGTGCCAGCAGCCTAACACAGGGGATTAAATATGGCTACACCTTC. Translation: CASSLTQGIKYGYTF.

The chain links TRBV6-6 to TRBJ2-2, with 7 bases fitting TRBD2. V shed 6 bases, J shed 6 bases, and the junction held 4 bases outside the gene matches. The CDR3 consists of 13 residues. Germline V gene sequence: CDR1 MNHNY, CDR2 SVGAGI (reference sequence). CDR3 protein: CASRALASGELFF. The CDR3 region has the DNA TGTGCCAGCAGAGCACTAGCGTCCGGGGAGCTGTTTTTT.

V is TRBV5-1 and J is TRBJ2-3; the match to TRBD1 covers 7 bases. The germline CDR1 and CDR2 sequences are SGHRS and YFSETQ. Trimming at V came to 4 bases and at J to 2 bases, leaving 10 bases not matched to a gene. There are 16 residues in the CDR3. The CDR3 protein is CASSHPADRVTDTQYF. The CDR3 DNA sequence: TGCGCCAGCAGCCATCCGGCTGACAGGGTCACAGATACGCAGTATTTT. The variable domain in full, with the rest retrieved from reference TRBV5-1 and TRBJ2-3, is KAGVTQTPRYLIKTRGQQVTLSCSPISGHRSVSWYQQTPGQGLQFLFEYFSETQRNKGNFPGRFSGRQFSNSRSEMNVSTLELGDSALYLCASSHPADRVTDTQYFGPGTRLTVL.

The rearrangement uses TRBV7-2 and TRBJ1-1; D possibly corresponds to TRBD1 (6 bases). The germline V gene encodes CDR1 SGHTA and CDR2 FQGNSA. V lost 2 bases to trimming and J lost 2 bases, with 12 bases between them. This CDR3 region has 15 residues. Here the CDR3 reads CASSLRRDTNTEAFF. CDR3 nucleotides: TGTGCCAGCAGCTTACGAAGGGACACCAACACTGAAGCTTTCTTT.

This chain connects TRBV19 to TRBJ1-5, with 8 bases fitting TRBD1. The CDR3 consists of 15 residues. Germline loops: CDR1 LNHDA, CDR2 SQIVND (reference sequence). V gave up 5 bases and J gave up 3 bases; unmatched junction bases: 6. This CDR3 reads CASSPSGQANQPQHF. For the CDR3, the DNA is TGTGCCAGTAGTCCGTCGGGACAGGCCAATCAGCCCCAGCATTTT.

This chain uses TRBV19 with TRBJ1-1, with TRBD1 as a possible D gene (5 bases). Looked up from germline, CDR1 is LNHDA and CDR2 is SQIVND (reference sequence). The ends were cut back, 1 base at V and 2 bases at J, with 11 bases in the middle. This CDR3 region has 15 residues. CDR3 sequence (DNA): TGTGCCAGTAGTATAGCTCGTACAGGCAACACTGAAGCTTTCTTT. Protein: CASSIARTGNTEAFF.

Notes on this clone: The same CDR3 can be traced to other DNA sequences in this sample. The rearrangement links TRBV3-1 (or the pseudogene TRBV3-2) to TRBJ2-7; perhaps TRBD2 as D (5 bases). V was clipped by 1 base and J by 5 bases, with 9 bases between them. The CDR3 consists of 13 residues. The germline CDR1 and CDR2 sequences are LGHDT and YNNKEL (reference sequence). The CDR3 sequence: CASSQGLADEQYF. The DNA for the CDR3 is TGTGCCAGCAGCCAAGGGCTAGCAGACGAGCAGTACTTC.

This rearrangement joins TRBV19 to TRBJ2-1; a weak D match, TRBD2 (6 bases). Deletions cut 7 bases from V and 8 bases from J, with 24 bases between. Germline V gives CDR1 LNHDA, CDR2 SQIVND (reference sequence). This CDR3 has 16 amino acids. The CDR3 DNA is TGTGCCAGTAAGGAGGGTAAGAGGGACCTAGTCTATGAGCAGTTCTTC. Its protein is CASKEGKRDLVYEQFF.

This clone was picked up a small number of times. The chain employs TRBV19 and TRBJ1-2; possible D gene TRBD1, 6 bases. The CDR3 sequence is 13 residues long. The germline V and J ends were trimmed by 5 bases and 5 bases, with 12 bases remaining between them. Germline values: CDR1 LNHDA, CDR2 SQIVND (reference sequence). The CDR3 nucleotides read TGTGCCAGTAGTTTGGGGGCGCATTATGGCTACACCTTC. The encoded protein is CASSLGAHYGYTF.

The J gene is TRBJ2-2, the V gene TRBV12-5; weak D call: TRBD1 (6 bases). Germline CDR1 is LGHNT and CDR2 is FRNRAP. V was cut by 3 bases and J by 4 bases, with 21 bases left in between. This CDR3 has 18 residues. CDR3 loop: CASGFPPNSGQTTGELFF. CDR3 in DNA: TGTGCTAGTGGTTTCCCGCCGAATTCCGGACAGACCACCGGGGAGCTGTTTTTT.

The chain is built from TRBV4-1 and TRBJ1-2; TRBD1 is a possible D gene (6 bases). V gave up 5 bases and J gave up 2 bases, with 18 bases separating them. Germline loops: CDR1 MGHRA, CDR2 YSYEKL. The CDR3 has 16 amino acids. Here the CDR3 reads CASSGQGGSTNYGYTF. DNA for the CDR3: TGCGCCAGCAGCGGCCAAGGGGGTTCCACAAACTATGGCTACACCTTC.

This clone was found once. CDR3 region: CSVVYPGSPYEQYF. CDR3 nucleotide sequence: TGCAGCGTTGTATATCCGGGGTCCCCCTACGAGCAGTACTTC. The rearrangement joins TRBV29-1 to TRBJ2-7; a possible D gene is TRBD2 (5 bases). V was pared by 4 bases and J by 2 bases, with 15 bases between. Germline V gene lookup returns CDR1 SQVTM and CDR2 ANQGSEA. CDR3 length: 14 amino acids.

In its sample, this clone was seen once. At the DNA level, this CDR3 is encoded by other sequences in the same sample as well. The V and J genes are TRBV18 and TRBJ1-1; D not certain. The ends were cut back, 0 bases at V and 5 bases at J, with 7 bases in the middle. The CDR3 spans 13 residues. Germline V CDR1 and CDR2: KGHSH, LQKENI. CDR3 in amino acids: CASSPPAGTEAFF. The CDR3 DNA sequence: TGTGCCAGCTCACCACCGGCGGGGACTGAAGCTTTCTTT.

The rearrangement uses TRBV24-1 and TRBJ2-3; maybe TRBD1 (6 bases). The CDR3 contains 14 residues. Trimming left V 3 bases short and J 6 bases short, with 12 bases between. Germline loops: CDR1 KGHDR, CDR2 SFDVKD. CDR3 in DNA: TGTGCCACCAGTGATACCAACAGGGCGGATACGCAGTATTTT. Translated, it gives CATSDTNRADTQYF.

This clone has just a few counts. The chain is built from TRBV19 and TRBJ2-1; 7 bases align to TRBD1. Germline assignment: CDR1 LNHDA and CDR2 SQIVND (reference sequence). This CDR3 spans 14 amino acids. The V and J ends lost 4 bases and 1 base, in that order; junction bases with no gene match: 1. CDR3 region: CASSTTGSYNEQFF. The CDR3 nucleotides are TGTGCCAGTAGTACGACAGGGTCCTACAATGAGCAGTTCTTC.

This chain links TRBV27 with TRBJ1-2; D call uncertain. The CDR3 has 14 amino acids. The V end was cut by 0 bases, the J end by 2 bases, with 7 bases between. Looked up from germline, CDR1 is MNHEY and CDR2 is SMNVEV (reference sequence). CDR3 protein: CASSLSTANYGYTF. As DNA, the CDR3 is TGTGCCAGCAGTTTATCCACAGCAAACTATGGCTACACCTTC.

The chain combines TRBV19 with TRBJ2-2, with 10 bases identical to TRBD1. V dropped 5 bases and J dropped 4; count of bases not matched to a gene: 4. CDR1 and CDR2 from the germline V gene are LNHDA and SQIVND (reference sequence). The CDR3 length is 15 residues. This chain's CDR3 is CASSRQGAGTGELFF. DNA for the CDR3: TGTGCCAGTAGTCGACAGGGGGCTGGCACCGGGGAGCTGTTTTTT.

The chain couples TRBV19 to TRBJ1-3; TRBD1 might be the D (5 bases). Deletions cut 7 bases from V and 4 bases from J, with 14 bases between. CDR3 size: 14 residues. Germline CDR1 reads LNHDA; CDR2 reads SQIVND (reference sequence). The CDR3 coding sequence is TGTGCCAGTACCACCTGGGGGGTAGGAAACACCATATATTTT. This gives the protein CASTTWGVGNTIYF.

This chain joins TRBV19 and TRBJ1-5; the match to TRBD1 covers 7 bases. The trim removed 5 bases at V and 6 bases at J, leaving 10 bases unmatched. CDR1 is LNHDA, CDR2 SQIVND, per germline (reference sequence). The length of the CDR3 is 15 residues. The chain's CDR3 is CASSDTGVGSQPQHF. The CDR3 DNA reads TGTGCCAGTAGTGACACAGGGGTTGGGAGTCAGCCCCAGCATTTT.

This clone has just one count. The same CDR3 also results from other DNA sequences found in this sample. CDR3 nucleotide sequence: TGTGCCAGCAGCACCAGCGGGGGGACGTACAATGAGCAGTTCTTC. Translation: CASSTSGGTYNEQFF. V and J are TRBV9 and TRBJ2-1; 9 bases align to TRBD2. V trimming: 4 bases; J trimming: 4 bases; junction bases outside the gene matches: 6. The CDR3 has 15 amino acids. Germline V gene sequence: CDR1 SGDLS, CDR2 YYNGEE.

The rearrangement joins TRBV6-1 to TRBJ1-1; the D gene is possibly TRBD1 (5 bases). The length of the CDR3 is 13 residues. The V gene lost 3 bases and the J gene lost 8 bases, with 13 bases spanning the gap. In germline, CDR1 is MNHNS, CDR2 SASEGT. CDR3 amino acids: CASSDPTGSEAFF. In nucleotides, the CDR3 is TGTGCCAGCAGTGACCCTACAGGATCCGAAGCTTTCTTT.

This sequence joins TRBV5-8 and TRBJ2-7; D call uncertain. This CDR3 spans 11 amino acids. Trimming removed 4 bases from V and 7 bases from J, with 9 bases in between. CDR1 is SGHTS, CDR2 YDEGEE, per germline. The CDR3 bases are TGTGCCAGCAGCCCCGCGCGGGAGCAGTACTTC. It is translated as CASSPAREQYF.